A single sample is the source of the 30 T cell receptor beta chains below, sequenced in a study of cytomegalovirus exposure and HLA in healthy donors. Researchers ran the PCR with 60 Vbeta and 13 Jbeta primers. Clones were read by immunoSEQ multiplex PCR, and TCRdb kept only the in-frame ones, dropping some. The sample spans around 44,000 clones; the ten largest clones claim about 6%. Sequencing was performed on PBMCs. These receptors were collected from a male donor in good health and CMV-seropositive.

The J gene is TRBJ2-1, the V gene TRBV19, with D perhaps TRBD2 (7 bases). The CDR3 has 15 amino acids. Germline assignment: CDR1 LNHDA and CDR2 SQIVND (reference sequence). Between the trimmed V and J ends, which lost 5 bases and 8 bases, there was a span of 19 bases. The CDR3 loop reads CASSPQGGAWDEQFF. In DNA, the CDR3 is TGTGCCAGTAGTCCACAAGGGGGGGCTTGGGATGAGCAGTTCTTC. The variable domain in full, completed from reference TRBV19 and TRBJ2-1, reads DGGITQSPKYLFRKEGQNVTLSCEQNLNHDAMYWYRQDPGQGLRLIYYSQIVNDFQKGDIAEGYSVSREKKESFPLTVTSAQKNPTAFYLCASSPQGGAWDEQFFGPGTRLTVL.

The gene calls are TRBV2 and TRBJ2-7; 7 nucleotides agree with TRBD1. Germline CDR1 and CDR2: SNHLY and FYNNEI. The CDR3 covers 13 residues. Unmatched junction bases numbered 2, after V lost 5 bases and J lost 1 base. Here the CDR3 reads CASSRQGSYEQYF. The CDR3 DNA sequence: TGTGCCAGCAGTCGACAGGGTTCCTACGAGCAGTACTTC.

A note on this clone: Other DNA variants within this sample encode the same CDR3. This chain links TRBV9 with TRBJ1-6; TRBD1 aligns across 10 bases. Germline CDR1 is SGDLS and CDR2 is YYNGEE. The V gene end was trimmed by 2 bases and the J gene end by 10 bases; junction bases not matched to a gene: 3. This CDR3 has 14 amino acids. In DNA form, the CDR3 reads TGTGCCAGCAGCGTCGGGACAGGGGCCTCACCCCTCCACTTT. Amino acids: CASSVGTGASPLHF.

CDR3 bases: TGCGCCAGCAGCCGGGGGACGGGGGGCGTGAACACTGAAGCTTTCTTT. Translation: CASSRGTGGVNTEAFF. The genes are TRBV5-1 and TRBJ1-1; D might be TRBD1 (6 bases). The CDR3 loop spans 16 amino acids. V was cut by 4 bases and J by 0 bases, with 16 bases left in between. Germline V gene sequence: CDR1 SGHRS, CDR2 YFSETQ.

The chain joins TRBV10-3 to TRBJ2-7, with TRBD1 matching 7 bases. The CDR3 spans 19 residues. CDR1 and CDR2 from the germline V gene are ENHRY and SYGVKD. The ends lost 2 bases at V and 2 bases at J; junction bases unmatched: 18. CDR3: CAISELEHLGQTIPYEQYF. As DNA, the CDR3 is TGTGCCATCAGTGAGCTGGAACACCTGGGACAGACGATCCCCTACGAGCAGTACTTC.

The V and J genes are TRBV15 and TRBJ2-7, with a possible D match to TRBD1 (5 bases). Germline V gene sequence: CDR1 LNHNV, CDR2 YYDKDF (reference sequence). CDR3 length equals 13 residues. V was cut by 8 bases and J by 2 bases, with 13 bases left in between. CDR3 sequence (DNA): TGTGCCACCGGAAGGGGCCTGACCTACGAGCAGTACTTC. Protein product: CATGRGLTYEQYF.

This chain uses TRBV19 with TRBJ1-6; D uncertain. The CDR3 sequence is 16 residues long. Trimming stripped 4 bases from V and 1 base from J, with 11 bases between. Germline assignment: CDR1 LNHDA and CDR2 SQIVND (reference sequence). The CDR3 bases are TGTGCCAGTAGTAGCCGGTCGGGGTCCTATAATTCACCCCTCCACTTT. Protein product: CASSSRSGSYNSPLHF.

The J gene is TRBJ1-2, the V gene TRBV5-6; D unclear. CDR3 length: 14 amino acids. V shed 4 bases and J shed 4 bases, with 14 bases lying between them. The germline V gene has CDR1 SGHDT and CDR2 YYEEEE. The CDR3 reads CASSRGHSSYGYTF. DNA of the CDR3: TGTGCCAGCAGCCGTGGGCACTCAAGCTATGGCTACACCTTC.

About this clone itself: Germline is not matched at one junction end, which may reflect a read error. The chain links TRBV6-5 to TRBJ1-6; no clear D gene. The CDR3 loop spans 14 amino acids. The germline gives CDR1 MNHEY, CDR2 SVGAGI. This CDR3 is CASSYRPGDSPPHF. The CDR3 DNA reads as TGTGCCAGCAGTTACCGGCCCGGGGATTCACCCCCCCACTTT.

V gene TRBV19 combines with J gene TRBJ1-1; the D gene is possibly TRBD1 (6 bases). The CDR3 runs to 15 residues. Germline V CDR1 and CDR2: LNHDA, SQIVND (reference sequence). V shed 5 bases and J shed 0 bases, with 13 bases lying between them. CDR3 bases: TGTGCCAGTAGTGATTCGGGACACCTGAACACTGAAGCTTTCTTT. Protein: CASSDSGHLNTEAFF.

The chain links TRBV6-1 to TRBJ2-1; D might be TRBD2 (5 bases). This CDR3 comprises 13 residues. Trimming pared 2 bases from V and 10 bases from J, leaving 12 bases between. Germline-derived CDR1 and CDR2 are MNHNS and SASEGT. The CDR3 coding sequence is TGTGCCAGCAGTGAATTCGGGGTTGGGGAGCAGTTCTTC. Translating gives CASSEFGVGEQFF.

The rearrangement links TRBV30 to TRBJ1-3, with 7 bases identical to TRBD1. After removal of 0 bases from V and 0 bases from J, the junction contained 14 bases not matched to a gene. This CDR3 has 19 residues. Germline V lookup: CDR1 GTSNPN, CDR2 SVGIG (reference sequence). DNA for the CDR3: TGTGCCTGGAGTGTACCAGAGGGGGCTTACAAACACTCTGGAAACACCATATATTTT. Its translation: CAWSVPEGAYKHSGNTIYF.

The chain joins TRBV30 to TRBJ2-3, with 9 positions matching TRBD1. Trimming at V came to 1 base and at J to 14 bases, leaving 4 bases not matched to a gene. The germline gives CDR1 GTSNPN, CDR2 SVGIG (reference sequence). The CDR3 is 11 amino acids. In nucleotides, the CDR3 is TGTGCCTGGAGTGATGGACAGGGGAGGTATTTT. Its protein product is CAWSDGQGRYF. The full variable domain, its missing parts supplied by reference TRBV30 and TRBJ2-3, is SQTIHQWPATLVQPVGSPLSLECTVEGTSNPNLYWYRQAAGRGLQLLFYSVGIGQISSEVPQNLSASRPQDRQFILSSKKLLLSDSGFYLCAWSDGQGRYFGPGTRLTVL.

The chain recombines TRBV4-1 with TRBJ2-7; the D gene is possibly TRBD2 (7 bases). Germline-derived CDR1 and CDR2 are MGHRA and YSYEKL. The CDR3 contains 15 residues. V was pared by 4 bases and J by 5 bases, with 18 bases between. DNA for the CDR3: TGCGCCAGCAGCCCCCACACAGGGAGGGAAGACGAGCAGTACTTC. This gives the protein CASSPHTGREDEQYF.

The chain recombines TRBV7-9 with TRBJ2-1; 9 bases line up with TRBD2. Trimming cost V 0 bases and J 2 bases; bases outside gene matches: 2. The germline V gene has CDR1 SEHNR and CDR2 FQNEAQ (reference sequence). The CDR3 has 16 amino acids. CDR3 DNA sequence: TGTGCCAGCAGCTTAGCGCTAGCGGGAACCTACAATGAGCAGTTCTTC. Translating it yields CASSLALAGTYNEQFF.

The rearrangement links TRBV7-9 to TRBJ2-7, with D perhaps TRBD1 (5 bases). The CDR3 runs to 13 residues. Germline-derived CDR1 and CDR2 are SEHNR and FQNEAQ (reference sequence). The V end lost 5 bases, the J end lost 3 bases, and 11 bases lay between the germline ends. CDR3 bases: TGTGCCAGCAGCGCCAGGGAAGTCTACGAGCAGTACTTC. It codes for CASSAREVYEQYF. Full variable domain (rest looked up from reference TRBV7-9 and TRBJ2-7): DTGVSQNPRHKITKRGQNVTFRCDPISEHNRLYWYRQTLGQGPEFLTYFQNEAQLEKSRLLSDRFSAERPKGSFSTLEIQRTEQGDSAMYLCASSAREVYEQYFGPGTRLTVT.

V usage is TRBV20-1 and J usage is TRBJ1-2; TRBD1 aligns across 9 bases. Germline V gene lookup returns CDR1 DFQATT and CDR2 SNEGSKA (reference sequence). CDR3 length: 11 residues. After removal of 7 bases from V and 8 bases from J, the junction contained 5 bases not matched to a gene. The CDR3 region has the DNA TGCAGTGAGAGACAGGGGGACGGCTACACCTTC. Amino acids: CSERQGDGYTF.

V usage is TRBV6-1 and J usage is TRBJ2-3; 10 bases fit TRBD1. From germline, CDR1 is MNHNS and CDR2 SASEGT. V shed 4 bases and J 3 bases; nucleotides not matched to a gene: 4. The CDR3 runs 15 residues. The CDR3 is CASSVDRGRTDTQYF. CDR3 bases: TGTGCCAGCAGTGTCGACAGGGGGCGGACAGATACGCAGTATTTT.

The CDR3 region has the DNA TGCGCCAGCAGCCCGGACAGGGGAGACACCATATATTTT. Translating it yields CASSPDRGDTIYF. The rearrangement joins TRBV5-1 to TRBJ1-3, with TRBD1 matching 9 bases. Germline assignment: CDR1 SGHRS and CDR2 YFSETQ. V gave up 4 bases and J gave up 8 bases; unmatched junction bases: 4. This CDR3 is 13 amino acids long.

The genes are TRBV19 and TRBJ2-5; 8 positions agree with TRBD1. Trimming cost V 9 bases and J 5 bases; bases outside gene matches: 8. The CDR3 is made up of 13 amino acids. Germline CDR1 LNHDA, CDR2 SQIVND (reference sequence). The CDR3 sequence is CASRAGGTETQYF. The CDR3 DNA follows: TGTGCCAGCCGGGCAGGGGGCACCGAGACCCAGTACTTC.

V usage is TRBV7-9 and J usage is TRBJ2-2, with TRBD2 matching over 9 bases. V dropped 6 bases and J dropped 7; count of bases not matched to a gene: 6. The CDR3 has 14 amino acids. Germline-derived CDR1 and CDR2 are SEHNR and FQNEAQ (reference sequence). CDR3 DNA: TGTGCCAGCAGACCGGGACTAGCTATCGGGGAGCTGTTTTTT. Protein product: CASRPGLAIGELFF.

The chain employs TRBV15 and TRBJ2-3, with 9 positions matching TRBD2. The V gene's germline CDR1 is LNHNV and CDR2 YYDKDF (reference sequence). After removal of 0 bases from V and 3 bases from J, the junction contained 7 bases not matched to a gene. The CDR3 is 17 residues long. The CDR3 loop is CATSRDRLAGETDTQYF. CDR3 coding DNA: TGTGCCACCAGCAGAGATCGGTTAGCGGGGGAGACAGATACGCAGTATTTT.

The V and J genes are TRBV6-4 and TRBJ1-2, with TRBD1 identical over 7 bases. This CDR3 is built from 14 residues. The trim removed 2 bases at V and 7 bases at J, leaving 7 bases unmatched. CDR1 and CDR2 from the germline V gene are MRHNA and SNTAGT. CDR3 coding DNA: TGTGCCAGCAGTGACCTGCCAGGGGGAAGTGGCTACACCTTC. This translates into CASSDLPGGSGYTF.

The rearrangement uses TRBV5-8 and TRBJ1-2; TRBD1 agrees at 12 bases. CDR1 is SGHTS, CDR2 YDEGEE, per germline. CDR3 length: 13 amino acids. V shed 4 bases and J 8 bases; nucleotides not matched to a gene: 3. This chain's CDR3 is CASSLGTGGGYTF. In DNA form, the CDR3 reads TGTGCCAGCAGCCTCGGGACAGGGGGCGGCTACACCTTC. Together with reference TRBV5-8 and TRBJ1-2, the CDR3 gives the full variable domain: EAGVTQSPTHLIKTRGQQATLRCSPISGHTSVYWYQQALGLGLQFLLWYDEGEERNRGNFPPRFSGRQFPNYSSELNVNALELEDSALYLCASSLGTGGGYTFGSGTRLTVV.

The chain is built from TRBV7-7 and TRBJ2-1; D possibly corresponds to TRBD2 (5 bases). This CDR3 is built from 15 residues. V lost 1 base, J lost 3 bases, and 10 bases lay in between. From germline, CDR1 is SSHAT and CDR2 FNYEAQ (reference sequence). The CDR3 spells CASSLGGNLYNEQFF. The CDR3 DNA reads as TGTGCCAGCAGCTTAGGAGGGAACCTCTACAATGAGCAGTTCTTC.

The chain couples TRBV21-1 to TRBJ1-1; TRBD1, the table's D call, was not compared with the DNA. TRBV21-1 is listed as a pseudogene. The CDR3 contains 14 residues. In DNA form, the CDR3 reads TGTGCCAGCAGCAAAGCCCGACATCAGGCTGAAGCTTTCTTT. Translated: CASSKARHQAEAFF.

The chain links TRBV27 to TRBJ1-6; unclear D gene. Germline V CDR1 and CDR2: MNHEY, SMNVEV (reference sequence). This CDR3 spans 16 amino acids. Trimming took 2 bases from V and 4 from J, leaving 12 bases between them. The CDR3 loop reads CASSLQASIYNSPLHF. The CDR3 DNA is TGTGCCAGCAGTTTACAGGCCTCTATATATAATTCACCCCTCCACTTT.

The rearrangement links TRBV4-2 to TRBJ2-1; 8 bases line up with TRBD2. Per the germline V gene, CDR1 is LGHNA and CDR2 is YNFKEQ. V trimming: 1 base; J trimming: 6 bases; junction bases outside the gene matches: 8. The CDR3 contains 16 residues. The CDR3 region is CASSQVRSGVTNEQFF. DNA for the CDR3: TGTGCCAGCAGCCAAGTTCGTAGCGGGGTTACCAATGAGCAGTTCTTC.

The chain has TRBV30 and TRBJ2-7, with D perhaps TRBD1 (5 bases). The ends were cut back, 2 bases at V and 1 base at J, with 6 bases in the middle. The CDR3 has 12 amino acids. In germline, CDR1 is GTSNPN, CDR2 SVGIG (reference sequence). For the CDR3, the DNA is TGTGCCTGGAGTCGACAGTCCTACGAGCAGTACTTC. As protein: CAWSRQSYEQYF.

The J gene is TRBJ1-6, the V gene TRBV6-1; 7 bases map to TRBD1. V lost 8 bases, J lost 11 bases, and 9 bases stayed unmatched. This CDR3 is 13 amino acids long. Germline V lookup: CDR1 MNHNS, CDR2 SASEGT. The DNA for the CDR3 is TGTGCCAGCGAGGGGACAGCCAATCCACCCCTCCACTTT. Its protein is CASEGTANPPLHF.